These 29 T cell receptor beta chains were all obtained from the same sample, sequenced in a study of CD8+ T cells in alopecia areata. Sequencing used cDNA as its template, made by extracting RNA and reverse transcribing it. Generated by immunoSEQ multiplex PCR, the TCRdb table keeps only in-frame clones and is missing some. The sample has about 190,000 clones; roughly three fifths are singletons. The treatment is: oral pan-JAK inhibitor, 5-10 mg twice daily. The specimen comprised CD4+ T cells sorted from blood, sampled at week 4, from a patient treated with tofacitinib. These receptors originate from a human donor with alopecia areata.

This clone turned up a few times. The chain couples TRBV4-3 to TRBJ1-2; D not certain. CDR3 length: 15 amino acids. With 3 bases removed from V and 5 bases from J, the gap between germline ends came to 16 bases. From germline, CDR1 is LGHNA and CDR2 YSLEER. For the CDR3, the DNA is TGCGCCAGCAGCCAGGACGACAAACCAGGTTATGGCTACACCTTC. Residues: CASSQDDKPGYGYTF.

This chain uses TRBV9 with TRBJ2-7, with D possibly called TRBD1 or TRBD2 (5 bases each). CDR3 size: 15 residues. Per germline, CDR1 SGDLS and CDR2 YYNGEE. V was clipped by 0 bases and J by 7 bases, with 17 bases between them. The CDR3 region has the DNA TGTGCCAGCAGCGTAGACATTGCAGGGACCTCGGAGCAGTACTTC. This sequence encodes CASSVDIAGTSEQYF.

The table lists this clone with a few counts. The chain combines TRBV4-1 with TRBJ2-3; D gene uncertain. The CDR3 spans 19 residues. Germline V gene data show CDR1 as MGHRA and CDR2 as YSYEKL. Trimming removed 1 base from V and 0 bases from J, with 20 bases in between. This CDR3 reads CASSQVIWRRTDSTDTQYF. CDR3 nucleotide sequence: TGCGCCAGCAGCCAAGTAATCTGGCGGCGAACCGACAGCACAGATACGCAGTATTTT.

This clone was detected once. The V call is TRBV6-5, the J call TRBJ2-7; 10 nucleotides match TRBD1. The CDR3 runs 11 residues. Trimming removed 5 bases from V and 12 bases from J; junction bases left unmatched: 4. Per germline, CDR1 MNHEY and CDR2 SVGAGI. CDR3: CASSRGQGVYF. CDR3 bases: TGTGCCAGCAGTCGAGGACAGGGGGTGTACTTC.

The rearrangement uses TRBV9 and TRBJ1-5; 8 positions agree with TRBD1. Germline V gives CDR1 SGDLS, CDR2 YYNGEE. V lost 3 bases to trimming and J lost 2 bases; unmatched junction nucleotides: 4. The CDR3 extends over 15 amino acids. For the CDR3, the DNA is TGTGCCAGCAGCGCGACAGGGGCCCGCAATCAGCCCCAGCATTTT. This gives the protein CASSATGARNQPQHF.

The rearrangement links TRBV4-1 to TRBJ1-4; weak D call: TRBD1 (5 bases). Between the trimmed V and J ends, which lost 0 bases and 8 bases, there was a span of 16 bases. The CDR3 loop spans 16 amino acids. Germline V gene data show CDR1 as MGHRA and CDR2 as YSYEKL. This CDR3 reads CASSQETGRGSEKLFF. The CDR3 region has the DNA TGCGCCAGCAGCCAAGAAACAGGACGGGGGTCGGAAAAACTGTTTTTT.

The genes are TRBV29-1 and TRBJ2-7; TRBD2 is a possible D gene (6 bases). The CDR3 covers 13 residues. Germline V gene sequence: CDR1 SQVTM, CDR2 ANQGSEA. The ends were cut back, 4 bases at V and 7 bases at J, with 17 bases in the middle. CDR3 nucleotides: TGCAGCGTTGCCGGGTCTAGCGTCGGTGAGCAGTACTTC. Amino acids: CSVAGSSVGEQYF.

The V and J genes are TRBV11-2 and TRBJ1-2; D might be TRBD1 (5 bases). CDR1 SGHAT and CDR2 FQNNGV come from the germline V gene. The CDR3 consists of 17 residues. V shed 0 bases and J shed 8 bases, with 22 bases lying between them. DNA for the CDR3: TGTGCCAGCAGCTTAGAGGGCAGGCAGGGCCCTCGGGTGGGCTACACCTTC. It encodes CASSLEGRQGPRVGYTF.

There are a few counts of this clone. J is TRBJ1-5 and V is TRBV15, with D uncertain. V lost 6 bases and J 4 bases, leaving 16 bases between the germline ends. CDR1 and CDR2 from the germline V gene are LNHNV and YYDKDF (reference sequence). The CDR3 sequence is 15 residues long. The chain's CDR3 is CATSVRGEGNQPQHF. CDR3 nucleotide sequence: TGTGCCACCAGTGTTCGGGGAGAGGGAAATCAGCCCCAGCATTTT.

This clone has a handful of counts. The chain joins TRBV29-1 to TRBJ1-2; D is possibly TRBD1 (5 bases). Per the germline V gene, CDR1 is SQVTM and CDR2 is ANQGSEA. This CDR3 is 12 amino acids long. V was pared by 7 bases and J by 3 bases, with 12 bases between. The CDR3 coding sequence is TGCAGCGCCCAGAGAGGGGACTATGGCTACACCTTC. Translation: CSAQRGDYGYTF.

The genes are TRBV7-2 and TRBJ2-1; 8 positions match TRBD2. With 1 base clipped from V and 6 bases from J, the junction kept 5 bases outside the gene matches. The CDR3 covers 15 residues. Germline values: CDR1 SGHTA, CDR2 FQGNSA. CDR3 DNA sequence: TGTGCCAGCAGCTTAGTATCCCTAGCGGGCAATGAGCAGTTCTTC. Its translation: CASSLVSLAGNEQFF.

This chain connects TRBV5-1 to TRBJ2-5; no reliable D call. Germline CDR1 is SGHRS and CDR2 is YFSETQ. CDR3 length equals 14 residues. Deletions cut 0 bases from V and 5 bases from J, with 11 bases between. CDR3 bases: TGCGCCAGCAGCTTGGGACAAATGCGGGAGACCCAGTACTTC. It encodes CASSLGQMRETQYF.

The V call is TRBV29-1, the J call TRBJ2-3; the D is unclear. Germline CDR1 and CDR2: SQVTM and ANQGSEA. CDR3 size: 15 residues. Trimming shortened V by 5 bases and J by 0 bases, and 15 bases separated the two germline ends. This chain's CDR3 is CSVSPRSLSTDTQYF. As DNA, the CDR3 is TGCAGCGTTTCCCCCAGGAGTTTGAGCACAGATACGCAGTATTTT.

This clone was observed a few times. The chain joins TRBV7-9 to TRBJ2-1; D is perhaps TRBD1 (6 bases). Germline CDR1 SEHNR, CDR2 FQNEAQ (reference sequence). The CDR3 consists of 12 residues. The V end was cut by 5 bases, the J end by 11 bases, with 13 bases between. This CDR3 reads CASSRTVDKQFF. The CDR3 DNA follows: TGTGCCAGCAGCAGGACAGTGGACAAGCAGTTCTTC.

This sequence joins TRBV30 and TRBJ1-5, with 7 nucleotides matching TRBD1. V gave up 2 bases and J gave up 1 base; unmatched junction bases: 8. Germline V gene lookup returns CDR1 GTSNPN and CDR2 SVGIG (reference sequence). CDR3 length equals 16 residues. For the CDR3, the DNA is TGTGCCTGGAGTAGACCGGGACAGCTGAGCAATCAGCCCCAGCATTTT. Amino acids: CAWSRPGQLSNQPQHF. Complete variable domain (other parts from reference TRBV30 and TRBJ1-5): SQTIHQWPATLVQPVGSPLSLECTVEGTSNPNLYWYRQAAGRGLQLLFYSVGIGQISSEVPQNLSASRPQDRQFILSSKKLLLSDSGFYLCAWSRPGQLSNQPQHFGDGTRLSIL.

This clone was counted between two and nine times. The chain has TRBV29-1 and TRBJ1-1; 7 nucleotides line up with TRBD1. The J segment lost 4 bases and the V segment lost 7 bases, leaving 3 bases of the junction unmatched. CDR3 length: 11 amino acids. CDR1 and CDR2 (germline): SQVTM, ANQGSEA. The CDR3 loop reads CSARQGTEAFF. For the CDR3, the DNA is TGCAGCGCTAGACAGGGCACTGAAGCTTTCTTT.

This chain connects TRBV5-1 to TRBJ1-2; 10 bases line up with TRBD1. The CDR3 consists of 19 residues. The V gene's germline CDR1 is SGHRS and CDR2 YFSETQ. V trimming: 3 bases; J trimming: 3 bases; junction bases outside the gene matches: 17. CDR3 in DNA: TGCGCCAGCAGCTCCGGGGCCGGGACAGGGGCCCTAAGGGACTATGGCTACACCTTC. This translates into CASSSGAGTGALRDYGYTF.

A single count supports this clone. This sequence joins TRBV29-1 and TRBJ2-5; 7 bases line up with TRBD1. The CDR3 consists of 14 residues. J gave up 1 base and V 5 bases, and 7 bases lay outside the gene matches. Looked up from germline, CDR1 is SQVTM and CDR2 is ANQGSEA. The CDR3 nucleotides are TGCAGCGTTCAACAGGGGACACTCCAAGAGACCCAGTACTTC. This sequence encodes CSVQQGTLQETQYF.

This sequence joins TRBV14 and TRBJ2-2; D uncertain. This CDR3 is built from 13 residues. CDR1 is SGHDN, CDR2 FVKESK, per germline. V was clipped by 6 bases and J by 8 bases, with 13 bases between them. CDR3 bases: TGTGCCAGCAGAACACAGCCGGAGGGGGAGCTGTTTTTT. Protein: CASRTQPEGELFF.

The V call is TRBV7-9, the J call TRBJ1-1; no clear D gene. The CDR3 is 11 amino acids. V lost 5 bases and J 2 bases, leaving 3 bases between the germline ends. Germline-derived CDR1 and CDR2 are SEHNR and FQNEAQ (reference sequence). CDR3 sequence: CASSINTEAFF. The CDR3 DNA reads TGTGCCAGCAGCATAAACACTGAAGCTTTCTTT.

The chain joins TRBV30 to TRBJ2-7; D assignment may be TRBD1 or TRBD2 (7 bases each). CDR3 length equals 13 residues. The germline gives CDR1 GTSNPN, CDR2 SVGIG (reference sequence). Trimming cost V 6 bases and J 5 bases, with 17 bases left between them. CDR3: CACSDRDYDEQYF. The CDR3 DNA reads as TGTGCCTGCTCAGACAGGGACTATGACGAGCAGTACTTC.

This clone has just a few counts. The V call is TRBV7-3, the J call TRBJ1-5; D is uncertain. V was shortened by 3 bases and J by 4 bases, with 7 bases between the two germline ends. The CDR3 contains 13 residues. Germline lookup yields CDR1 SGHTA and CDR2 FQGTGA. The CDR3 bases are TGTGCCAGCAGCTTGAGAGGGAATCAGCCCCAGCATTTT. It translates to CASSLRGNQPQHF.

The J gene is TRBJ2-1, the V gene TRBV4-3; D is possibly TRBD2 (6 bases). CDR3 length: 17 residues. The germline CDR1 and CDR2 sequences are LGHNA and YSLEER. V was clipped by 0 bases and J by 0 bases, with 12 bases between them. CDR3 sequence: CASSQDTSGSSYNEQFF. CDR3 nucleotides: TGCGCCAGCAGCCAAGATACGTCCGGGAGCTCCTACAATGAGCAGTTCTTC.

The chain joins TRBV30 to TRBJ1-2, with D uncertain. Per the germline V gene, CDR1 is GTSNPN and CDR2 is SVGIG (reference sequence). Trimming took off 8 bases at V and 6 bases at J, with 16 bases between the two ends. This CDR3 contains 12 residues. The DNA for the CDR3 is TGTGCCCTACGGATAGGAAGGGATGGCTACACCTTC. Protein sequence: CALRIGRDGYTF. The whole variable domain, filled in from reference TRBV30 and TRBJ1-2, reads SQTIHQWPATLVQPVGSPLSLECTVEGTSNPNLYWYRQAAGRGLQLLFYSVGIGQISSEVPQNLSASRPQDRQFILSSKKLLLSDSGFYLCALRIGRDGYTFGSGTRLTVV.

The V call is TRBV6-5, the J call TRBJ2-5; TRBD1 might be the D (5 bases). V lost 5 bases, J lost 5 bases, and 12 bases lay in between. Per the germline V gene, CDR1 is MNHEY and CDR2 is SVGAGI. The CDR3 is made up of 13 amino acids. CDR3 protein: CASSRQWTETQYF. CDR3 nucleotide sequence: TGTGCCAGCAGTCGACAGTGGACGGAGACCCAGTACTTC.

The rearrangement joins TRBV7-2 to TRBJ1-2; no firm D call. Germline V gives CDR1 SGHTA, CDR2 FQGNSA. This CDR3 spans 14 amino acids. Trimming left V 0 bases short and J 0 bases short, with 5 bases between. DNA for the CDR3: TGTGCCAGCAGCTTAGCACCAACTAACTATGGCTACACCTTC. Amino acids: CASSLAPTNYGYTF.

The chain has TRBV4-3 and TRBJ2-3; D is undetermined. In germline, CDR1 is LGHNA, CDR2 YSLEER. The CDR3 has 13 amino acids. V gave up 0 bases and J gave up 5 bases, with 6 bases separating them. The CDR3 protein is CASSQDGQDTQYF. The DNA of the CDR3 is TGCGCCAGCAGCCAAGACGGCCAAGATACGCAGTATTTT.

The CDR3 DNA is TGTGCCACCAGCAGAGTGGTCGACGAGCAGTACTTC. It specifies CATSRVVDEQYF. This chain joins TRBV15 and TRBJ2-7; D remains unclear. Trimming took 1 base from V and 5 from J, leaving 6 bases between them. CDR1 LNHNV and CDR2 YYDKDF come from the germline V gene (reference sequence). The CDR3 runs to 12 residues.

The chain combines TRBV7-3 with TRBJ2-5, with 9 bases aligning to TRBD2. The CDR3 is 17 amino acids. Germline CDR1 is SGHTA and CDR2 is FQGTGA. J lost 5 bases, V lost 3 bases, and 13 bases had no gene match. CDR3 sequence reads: CASSLEQREESRETQYF. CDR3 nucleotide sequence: TGTGCCAGCAGCTTGGAGCAGCGGGAGGAGAGTAGGGAGACCCAGTACTTC. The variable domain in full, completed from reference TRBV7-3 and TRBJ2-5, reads GAGVSQTPSNKVTEKGKYVELRCDPISGHTALYWYRQSLGQGPEFLIYFQGTGAADDSGLPNDRFFAVRPEGSVSTLKIQRTERGDSAVYLCASSLEQREESRETQYFGPGTRLLVL.